A selection of T cell receptor beta chains follows, all from one sample in a study of OX40 agonist ivuxolimab in advanced cancers. Generated by immunoSEQ multiplex PCR, the TCRdb table keeps only in-frame clones and is missing some. The data show about 38,000 clones, with over 80% seen just once and nearly 9.5% held by the top ten. Sequencing was performed on CD4+ or CD8+ T cells sorted from blood, taken in a trial of the OX40 agonist ivuxolimab. The receptors come from an adult with an advanced solid tumor such as melanoma, head and neck, liver or kidney cancer. Each CDR3 is given with its conserved first and last residue. Fields, in order: J gene, D gene, V gene, CDR3 protein, CDR3 DNA. D genes are given only for firm matches.

TRBJ2-1 NA TRBV4-3 CASSPGGGPFNEQFF TGCGCCAGCAGTCCCGGAGGAGGGCCTTTCAATGAGCAGTTCTTC
TRBJ1-2 NA TRBV28 CASTIPGSNYGYTF TGTGCCAGCACCATCCCTGGGTCTAACTATGGCTACACCTTC
TRBJ2-1 NA TRBV7-6 CASSLDGSNEQFF TGTGCCAGCAGCTTAGACGGCAGCAACGAGCAGTTCTTC
TRBJ2-7 NA TRBV6-5 CASSYSPSSSYEQYF TGTGCCAGCAGTTACTCCCCGAGCAGCTCCTACGAGCAGTACTTC
TRBJ2-1 NA TRBV9 CASSVVAGADEQFF TGTGCCAGCAGCGTAGTGGCAGGGGCGGATGAGCAGTTCTTC
TRBJ2-4 NA TRBV7-9 CASSFTGQRAKNIQYF TGTGCCAGCAGCTTTACGGGACAAAGAGCCAAAAACATTCAGTACTTC
TRBJ2-2 TRBD1 TRBV19 CASSMTGTGELFF TGTGCCAGTAGTATGACAGGGACCGGGGAGCTGTTTTTT
TRBJ1-1 NA TRBV28 CASSLAGNTEAFF TGTGCCAGCAGTTTAGCAGGGAACACTGAAGCTTTCTTT
TRBJ2-7 NA TRBV10-3 CAISDDGGGTNSYEQYF TGTGCCATCAGTGATGACGGCGGCGGGACGAACTCCTACGAGCAGTACTTC
TRBJ1-2 TRBD1 TRBV19 CASRSGTGNYGYTF TGTGCCAGTAGGTCCGGGACAGGGAACTATGGCTACACCTTC
TRBJ2-1 NA TRBV11-2 CASSAGVGTHEQFF TGTGCCAGCAGCGCTGGCGTCGGTACACATGAGCAGTTCTTC
TRBJ1-5 NA TRBV28 CASRRYQNSNQPQHF TGTGCCAGCAGAAGGTACCAGAATAGCAATCAGCCCCAGCATTTT